The next 13 T cell receptor beta chains were all read from a single sample in a study of blood T cell repertoires in COVID-19. The protocol was immunoSEQ multiplex PCR, while the TCRdb copy is restricted to in-frame clones and leaves out a portion. The data hold about 250,000 clones, with about 80% observed a single time. Source material: peripheral blood. The origin of the receptors is a man aged 50 to 60 with active or convalescent COVID-19.

The chain carries TRBV10-1 and TRBJ2-7, with 10 bases lining up with TRBD1. Germline V gene data show CDR1 as WNHNN and CDR2 as SYGVQD (reference sequence). The CDR3 is 16 residues long. Trimming cost V 8 bases and J 4 bases; bases outside gene matches: 14. Here the CDR3 reads CASRDRGSLLEYEQYF. The CDR3 nucleotides read TGCGCCAGCCGGGACAGGGGATCCCTATTGGAGTACGAGCAGTACTTC.

This clone came up once. V usage is TRBV7-3 and J usage is TRBJ1-3, with 8 bases aligning to TRBD1. This CDR3 is 14 amino acids long. V was clipped by 4 bases and J by 3 bases; unmatched bases: 2. Per the germline V gene, CDR1 is SGHTA and CDR2 is FQGTGA. The CDR3 spells CASSSGQGGNTIYF. CDR3 sequence (DNA): TGTGCCAGCAGCTCCGGACAGGGTGGAAACACCATATATTTT.

This chain connects TRBV7-9 to TRBJ1-1; 8 nucleotides align to TRBD1. This CDR3 has 15 amino acids. Germline assignment: CDR1 SEHNR and CDR2 FQNEAQ (reference sequence). Unmatched junction bases numbered 10, after V lost 5 bases and J lost 5 bases. This chain's CDR3 is CASSDPQGGRTEAFF. The CDR3 DNA reads TGTGCCAGCAGCGACCCACAGGGGGGACGAACTGAAGCTTTCTTT.

The genes are TRBV19 and TRBJ1-3, with 7 bases fitting TRBD1. The CDR3 contains 17 residues. V lost 5 bases, J lost 0 bases, and 10 bases stayed unmatched. Germline CDR1 and CDR2: LNHDA and SQIVND (reference sequence). In DNA form, the CDR3 reads TGTGCCAGTAGTCCAAGACGGGACAGCTTCTCTGGAAACACCATATATTTT. Protein: CASSPRRDSFSGNTIYF.

This clone appeared once. The chain has TRBV6-6 and TRBJ1-5; D is uncertain. With 0 bases removed from V and 5 bases from J, the gap between germline ends came to 5 bases. Germline loops: CDR1 MNHNY, CDR2 SVGAGI (reference sequence). The length of the CDR3 is 13 residues. The CDR3 is CASSYSPDQPQHF. The CDR3, as DNA: TGTGCCAGCAGTTACTCCCCTGATCAGCCCCAGCATTTT.

This chain links TRBV30 with TRBJ1-4; D is ambiguous. Germline V lookup: CDR1 GTSNPN, CDR2 SVGIG (reference sequence). Trimming took 3 bases from V and 5 from J, leaving 10 bases between them. This CDR3 has 13 residues. CDR3 in amino acids: CAWRSGVNEKLFF. The CDR3 DNA reads as TGTGCCTGGAGGAGCGGGGTCAATGAAAAACTGTTTTTT.

CDR3 region: CATTSGYSNQPQHF. CDR3 nucleotide sequence: TGTGCCACAACCTCGGGGTATAGCAATCAGCCCCAGCATTTT. The chain recombines TRBV15 with TRBJ1-5; the D is unclear. Germline V lookup: CDR1 LNHNV, CDR2 YYDKDF (reference sequence). The CDR3 is 14 residues long. Deletions cut 9 bases from V and 0 bases from J, with 12 bases between.

This rearrangement joins TRBV7-9 to TRBJ1-2, with 10 bases matching TRBD1. Looked up from germline, CDR1 is SEHNR and CDR2 is FQNEAQ (reference sequence). With 6 bases clipped from V and 3 bases from J, the junction kept 4 bases outside the gene matches. CDR3 length: 14 residues. The CDR3 reads CASSPGQGDYGYTF. CDR3 coding DNA: TGTGCCAGCAGTCCCGGACAGGGGGACTATGGCTACACCTTC.

The chain carries TRBV28 and TRBJ2-5, with 8 bases fitting TRBD1. V shed 7 bases and J 5 bases; nucleotides not matched to a gene: 15. Germline CDR1 MDHEN, CDR2 SYDVKM. This CDR3 region has 16 residues. The CDR3 DNA reads TGTGCCAGCACCTCGGGTACGACAGGGGTGAGGGAGACCCAGTACTTC. As protein: CASTSGTTGVRETQYF.

This chain links TRBV6-5 with TRBJ2-1; TRBD2 matches 7 bases. CDR1 and CDR2 (germline): MNHEY, SVGAGI. The CDR3 totals 15 residues. The ends lost 4 bases at V and 0 bases at J; junction bases unmatched: 3. The CDR3 sequence is CASSSPGGSYNEQFF. The CDR3 coding sequence is TGTGCCAGCAGTTCACCGGGGGGCTCCTACAATGAGCAGTTCTTC.

This sequence joins TRBV5-4 and TRBJ1-2; 12 bases line up with TRBD1. After removal of 6 bases from V and 4 bases from J, the junction contained 7 bases not matched to a gene. The CDR3 covers 15 residues. Germline V gene sequence: CDR1 SGHNT, CDR2 YYREEE (reference sequence). CDR3 protein: CASTYGTGGGYGYTF. CDR3 in DNA: TGTGCCAGCACCTACGGGACAGGGGGCGGCTATGGCTACACCTTC.

The chain employs TRBV19 and TRBJ1-5, with no clear D. The germline V gene encodes CDR1 LNHDA and CDR2 SQIVND (reference sequence). The CDR3 has 13 residues. V lost 2 bases, J lost 4 bases, and 6 bases lay in between. The DNA for the CDR3 is TGTGCCAGTAGTATACGCCAGAATCAGCCCCAGCATTTT. Amino acid sequence: CASSIRQNQPQHF.

The chain couples TRBV9 to TRBJ2-7, with a tentative D call TRBD1 (5 bases). The CDR3 loop spans 13 amino acids. V lost 3 bases, J lost 2 bases, and 9 bases lay in between. Germline V gene sequence: CDR1 SGDLS, CDR2 YYNGEE. CDR3 in amino acids: CASSAGAPYEQYF. The CDR3 region has the DNA TGTGCCAGCAGCGCTGGGGCCCCCTACGAGCAGTACTTC.